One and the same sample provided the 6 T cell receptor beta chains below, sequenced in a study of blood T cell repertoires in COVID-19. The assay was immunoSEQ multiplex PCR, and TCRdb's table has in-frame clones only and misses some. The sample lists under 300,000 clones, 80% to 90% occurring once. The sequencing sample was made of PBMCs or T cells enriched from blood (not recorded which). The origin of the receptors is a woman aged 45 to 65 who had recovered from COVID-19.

CDR3 nucleotides: TGTGCCCTACAGGGGGCGCGTGAAAAACTGTTTTTT. Translation gives CALQGAREKLFF. This sequence joins TRBV30 and TRBJ1-4; the match to TRBD1 covers 9 bases. This CDR3 is 12 amino acids long. With V trimmed by 8 bases and J by 7 bases, 5 bases remained unmatched. The germline gives CDR1 GTSNPN, CDR2 SVGIG (reference sequence).

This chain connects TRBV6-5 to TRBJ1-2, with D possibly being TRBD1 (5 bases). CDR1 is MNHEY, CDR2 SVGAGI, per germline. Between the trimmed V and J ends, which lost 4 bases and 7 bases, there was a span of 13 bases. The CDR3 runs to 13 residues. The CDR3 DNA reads TGTGCCAGCAGTTTTGGGGCCACTCGTGGCTACACCTTC. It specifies CASSFGATRGYTF.

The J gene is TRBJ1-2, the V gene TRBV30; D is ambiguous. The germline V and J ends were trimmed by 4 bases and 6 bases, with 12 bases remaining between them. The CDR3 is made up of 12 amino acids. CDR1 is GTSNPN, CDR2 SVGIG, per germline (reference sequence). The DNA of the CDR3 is TGTGCCTGGAAAACCGACTGGGATGGCTACACCTTC. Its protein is CAWKTDWDGYTF. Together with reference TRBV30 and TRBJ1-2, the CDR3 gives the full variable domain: SQTIHQWPATLVQPVGSPLSLECTVEGTSNPNLYWYRQAAGRGLQLLFYSVGIGQISSEVPQNLSASRPQDRQFILSSKKLLLSDSGFYLCAWKTDWDGYTFGSGTRLTVV.

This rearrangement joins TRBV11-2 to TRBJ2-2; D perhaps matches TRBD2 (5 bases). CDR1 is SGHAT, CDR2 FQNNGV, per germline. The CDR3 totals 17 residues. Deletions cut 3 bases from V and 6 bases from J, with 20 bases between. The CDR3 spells CASSFQVPGRGSGELFF. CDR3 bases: TGTGCCAGCAGCTTTCAGGTACCCGGCCGAGGGTCCGGGGAGCTGTTTTTT.

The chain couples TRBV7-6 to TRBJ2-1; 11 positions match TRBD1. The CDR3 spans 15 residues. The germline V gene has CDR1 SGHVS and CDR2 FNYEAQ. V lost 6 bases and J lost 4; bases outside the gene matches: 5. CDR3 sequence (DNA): TGTGCCAGCAGTCCAGGGACAGGGGGGTACAATGAGCAGTTCTTC. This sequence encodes CASSPGTGGYNEQFF.

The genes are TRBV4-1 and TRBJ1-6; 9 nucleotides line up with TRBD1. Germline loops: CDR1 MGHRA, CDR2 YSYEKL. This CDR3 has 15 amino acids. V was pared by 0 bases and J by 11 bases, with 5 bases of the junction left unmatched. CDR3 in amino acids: CASSQEQGARTPLHF. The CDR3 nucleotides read TGCGCCAGCAGCCAAGAACAGGGGGCTAGGACACCCCTCCACTTT.